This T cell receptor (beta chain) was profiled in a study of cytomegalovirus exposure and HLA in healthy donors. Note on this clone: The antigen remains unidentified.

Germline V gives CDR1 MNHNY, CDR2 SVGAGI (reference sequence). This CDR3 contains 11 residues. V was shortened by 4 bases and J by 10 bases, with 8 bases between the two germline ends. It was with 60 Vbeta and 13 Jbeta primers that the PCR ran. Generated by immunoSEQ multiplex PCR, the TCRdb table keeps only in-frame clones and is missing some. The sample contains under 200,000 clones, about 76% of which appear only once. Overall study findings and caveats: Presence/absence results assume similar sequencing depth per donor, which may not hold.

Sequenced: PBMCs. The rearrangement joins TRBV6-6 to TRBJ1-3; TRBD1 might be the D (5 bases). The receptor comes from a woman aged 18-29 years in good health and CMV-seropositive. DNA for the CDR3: TGTGCCAGCAGTTGGGGGGATACCATATATTTT. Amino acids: CASSWGDTIYF.